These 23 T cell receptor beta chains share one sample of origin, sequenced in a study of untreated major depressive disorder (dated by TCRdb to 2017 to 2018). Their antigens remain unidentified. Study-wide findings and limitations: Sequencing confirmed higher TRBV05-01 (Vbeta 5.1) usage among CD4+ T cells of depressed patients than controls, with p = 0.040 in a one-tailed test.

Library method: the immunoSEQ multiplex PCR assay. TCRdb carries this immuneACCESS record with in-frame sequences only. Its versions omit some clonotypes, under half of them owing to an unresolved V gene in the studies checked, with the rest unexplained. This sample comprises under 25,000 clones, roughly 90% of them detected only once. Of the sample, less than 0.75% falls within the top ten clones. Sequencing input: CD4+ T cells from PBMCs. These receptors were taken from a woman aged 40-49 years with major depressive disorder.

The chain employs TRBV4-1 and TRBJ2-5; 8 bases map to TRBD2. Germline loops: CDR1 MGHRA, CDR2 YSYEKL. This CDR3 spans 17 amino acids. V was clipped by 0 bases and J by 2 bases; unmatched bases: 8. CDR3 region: CASSQDLAGPTQETQYF. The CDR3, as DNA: TGCGCCAGCAGCCAAGATTTAGCGGGGCCTACTCAAGAGACCCAGTACTTC.

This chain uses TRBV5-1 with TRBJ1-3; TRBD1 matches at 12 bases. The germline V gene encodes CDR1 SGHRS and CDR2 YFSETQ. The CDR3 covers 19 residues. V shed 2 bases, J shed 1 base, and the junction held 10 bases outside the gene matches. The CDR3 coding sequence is TGCGCCAGCAGCTTAGGGACAGGGGGCTCTTTATCTTCTGGAAACACCATATATTTT. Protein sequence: CASSLGTGGSLSSGNTIYF.

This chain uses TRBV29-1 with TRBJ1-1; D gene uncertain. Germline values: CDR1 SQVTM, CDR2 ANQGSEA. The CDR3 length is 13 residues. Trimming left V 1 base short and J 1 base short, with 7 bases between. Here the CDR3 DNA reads TGCAGCGTTGAAGGACACCCGAACACTGAAGCTTTCTTT. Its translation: CSVEGHPNTEAFF.

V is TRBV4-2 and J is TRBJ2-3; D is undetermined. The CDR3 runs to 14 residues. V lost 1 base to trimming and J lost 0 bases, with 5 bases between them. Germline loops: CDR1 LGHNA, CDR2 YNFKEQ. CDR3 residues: CASSQAASTDTQYF. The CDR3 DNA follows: TGTGCCAGCAGCCAAGCGGCTAGCACAGATACGCAGTATTTT.

CDR3 nucleotide sequence: TGTGCCATCAGTGACACCGGTGGGAGCGGCACAGATACGCAGTATTTT. This encodes CAISDTGGSGTDTQYF. The chain links TRBV10-3 to TRBJ2-3, with a tentative D call TRBD2 (5 bases). Trimming took off 3 bases at V and 1 base at J, with 14 bases between the two ends. The V gene's germline CDR1 is ENHRY and CDR2 SYGVKD. CDR3 length equals 16 residues.

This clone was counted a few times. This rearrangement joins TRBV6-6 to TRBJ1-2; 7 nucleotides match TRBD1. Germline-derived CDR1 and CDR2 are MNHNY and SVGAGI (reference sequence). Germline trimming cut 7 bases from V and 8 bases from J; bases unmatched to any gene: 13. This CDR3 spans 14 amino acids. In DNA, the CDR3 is TGTGCCAGCATCCAACAGGGGCAGGGCAGCGGCTACACCTTC. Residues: CASIQQGQGSGYTF.

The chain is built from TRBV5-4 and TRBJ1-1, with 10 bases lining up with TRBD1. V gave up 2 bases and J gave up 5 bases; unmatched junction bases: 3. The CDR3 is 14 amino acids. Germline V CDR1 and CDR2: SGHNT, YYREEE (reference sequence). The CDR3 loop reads CASSLDRGLTEAFF. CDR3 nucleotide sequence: TGTGCCAGCAGCTTAGACAGGGGGCTGACTGAAGCTTTCTTT.

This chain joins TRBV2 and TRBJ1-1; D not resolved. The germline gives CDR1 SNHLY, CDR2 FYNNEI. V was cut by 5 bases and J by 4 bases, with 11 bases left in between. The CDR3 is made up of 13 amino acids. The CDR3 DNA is TGTGCCAGCAGTAGGATGGGTAGCACTGAAGCTTTCTTT. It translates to CASSRMGSTEAFF.

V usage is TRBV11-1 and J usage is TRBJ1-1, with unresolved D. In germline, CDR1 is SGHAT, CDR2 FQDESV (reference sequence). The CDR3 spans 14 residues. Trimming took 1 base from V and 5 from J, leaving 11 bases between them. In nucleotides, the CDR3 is TGTGCCAGCAGCTTAGTCAGAGGGCTGACTGAAGCTTTCTTT. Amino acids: CASSLVRGLTEAFF.

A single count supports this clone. The CDR3 bases are TGTGCCAGCACCCCCCCCGTCGGTGAGCAGTTCTTC. Encoded protein: CASTPPVGEQFF. V gene TRBV7-2 combines with J gene TRBJ2-1; D remains unclear. This CDR3 is built from 12 residues. V dropped 7 bases and J dropped 9 bases, with 13 bases sitting between them. The V gene's germline CDR1 is SGHTA and CDR2 FQGNSA.

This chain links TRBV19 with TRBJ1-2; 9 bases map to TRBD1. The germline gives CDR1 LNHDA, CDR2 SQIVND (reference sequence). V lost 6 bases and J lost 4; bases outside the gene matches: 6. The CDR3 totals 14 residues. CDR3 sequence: CASSGTGTLYGYTF. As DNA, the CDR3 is TGTGCCAGTAGCGGGACAGGGACGCTCTATGGCTACACCTTC.

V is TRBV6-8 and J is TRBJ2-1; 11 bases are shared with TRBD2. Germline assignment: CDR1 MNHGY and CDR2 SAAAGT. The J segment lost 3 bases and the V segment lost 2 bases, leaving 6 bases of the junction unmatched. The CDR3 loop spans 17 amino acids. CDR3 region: CASSYLIAGGRYNEQFF. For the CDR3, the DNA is TGTGCCAGCAGTTACCTCATAGCGGGAGGGCGCTACAATGAGCAGTTCTTC.

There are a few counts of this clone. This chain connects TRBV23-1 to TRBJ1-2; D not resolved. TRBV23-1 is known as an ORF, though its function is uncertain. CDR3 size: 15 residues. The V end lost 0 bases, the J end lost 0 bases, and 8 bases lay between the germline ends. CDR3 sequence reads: CASSQSFLTNYGYTF. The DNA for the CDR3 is TGCGCCAGCAGTCAATCATTCCTAACTAACTATGGCTACACCTTC.

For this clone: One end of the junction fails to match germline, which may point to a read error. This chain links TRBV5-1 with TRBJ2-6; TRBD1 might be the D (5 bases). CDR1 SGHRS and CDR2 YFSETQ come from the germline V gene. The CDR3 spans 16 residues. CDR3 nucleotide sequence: TGCGCCAGCAGCCCTCCCGGCACTTTAGGGGTCAACGTCCTGACTTTC. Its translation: CASSPPGTLGVNVLTF.

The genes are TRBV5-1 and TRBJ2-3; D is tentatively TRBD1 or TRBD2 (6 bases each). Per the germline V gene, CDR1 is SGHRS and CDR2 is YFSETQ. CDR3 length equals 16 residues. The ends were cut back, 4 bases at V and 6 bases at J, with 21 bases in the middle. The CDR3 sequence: CASSLYRGVQEDTQYF. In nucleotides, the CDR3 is TGCGCCAGCAGCCTCTATAGGGGGGTTCAAGAGGATACGCAGTATTTT.

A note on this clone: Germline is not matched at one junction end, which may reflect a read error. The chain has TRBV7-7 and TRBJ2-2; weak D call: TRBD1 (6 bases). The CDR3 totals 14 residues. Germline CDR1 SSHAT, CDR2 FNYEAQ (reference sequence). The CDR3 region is CASSLDRQAGELFF. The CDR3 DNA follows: TGTGCTAGCAGCTTAGACAGACAGGCCGGGGAGCTGTTTTTT. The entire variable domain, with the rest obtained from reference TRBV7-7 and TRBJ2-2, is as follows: GAGVSQSPRYKVTKRGQDVTLRCDPISSHATLYWYQQALGQGPEFLTYFNYEAQPDKSGLPSDRFSAERPEGSISTLTIQRTEQRDSAMYRCASSLDRQAGELFFGEGSRLTVL.

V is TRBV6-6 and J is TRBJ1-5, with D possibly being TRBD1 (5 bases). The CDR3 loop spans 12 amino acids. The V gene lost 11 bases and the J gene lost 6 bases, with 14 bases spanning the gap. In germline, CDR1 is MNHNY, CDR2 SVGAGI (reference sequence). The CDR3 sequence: CAYSRGTQPQHF. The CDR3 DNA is TGTGCCTACAGCCGGGGGACTCAGCCCCAGCATTTT.

CDR3 loop: CASSDTQGRTEAFF. CDR3 in DNA: TGTGCCAGTTCGGACACCCAGGGGAGGACTGAAGCTTTCTTT. The chain joins TRBV18 to TRBJ1-1; D is perhaps TRBD1 (6 bases). This CDR3 is 14 amino acids long. Between the trimmed V and J ends, which lost 9 bases and 5 bases, there was a span of 19 bases. Germline values: CDR1 KGHSH, CDR2 LQKENI.

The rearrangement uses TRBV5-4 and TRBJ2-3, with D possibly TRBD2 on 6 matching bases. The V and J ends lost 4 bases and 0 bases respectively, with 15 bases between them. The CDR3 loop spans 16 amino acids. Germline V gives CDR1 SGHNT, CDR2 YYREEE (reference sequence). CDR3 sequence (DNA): TGTGCCAGCAGCCCGTTCGTCGCGGGGAGCACAGATACGCAGTATTTT. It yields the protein CASSPFVAGSTDTQYF.

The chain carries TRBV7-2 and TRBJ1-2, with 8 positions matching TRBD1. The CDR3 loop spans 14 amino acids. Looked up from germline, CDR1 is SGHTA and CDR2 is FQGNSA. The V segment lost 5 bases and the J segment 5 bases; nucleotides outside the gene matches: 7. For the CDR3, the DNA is TGTGCCAGCAGCCCGACCGGGACAGGATATGGCTACACCTTC. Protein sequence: CASSPTGTGYGYTF.

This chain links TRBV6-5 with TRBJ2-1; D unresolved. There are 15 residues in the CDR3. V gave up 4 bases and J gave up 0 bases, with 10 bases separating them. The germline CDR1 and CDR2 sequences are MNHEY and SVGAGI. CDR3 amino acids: CASSFDYSSYNEQFF. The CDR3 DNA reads TGTGCCAGCAGTTTCGATTATAGCTCCTACAATGAGCAGTTCTTC.

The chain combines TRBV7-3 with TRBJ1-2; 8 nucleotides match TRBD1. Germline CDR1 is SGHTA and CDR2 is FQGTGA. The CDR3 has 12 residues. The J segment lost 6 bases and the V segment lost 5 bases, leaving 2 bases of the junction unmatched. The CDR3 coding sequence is TGTGCCAGCAGCGCGACAGGGGATGGCTACACCTTC. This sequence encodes CASSATGDGYTF.

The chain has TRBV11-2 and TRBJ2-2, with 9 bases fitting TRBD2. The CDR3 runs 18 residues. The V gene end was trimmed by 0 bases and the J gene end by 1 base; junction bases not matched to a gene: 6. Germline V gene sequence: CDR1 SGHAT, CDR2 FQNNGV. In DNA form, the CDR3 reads TGTGCCAGCAGCTTAGATTTACCTAGCGGGGTGAACACCGGGGAGCTGTTTTTT. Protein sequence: CASSLDLPSGVNTGELFF.